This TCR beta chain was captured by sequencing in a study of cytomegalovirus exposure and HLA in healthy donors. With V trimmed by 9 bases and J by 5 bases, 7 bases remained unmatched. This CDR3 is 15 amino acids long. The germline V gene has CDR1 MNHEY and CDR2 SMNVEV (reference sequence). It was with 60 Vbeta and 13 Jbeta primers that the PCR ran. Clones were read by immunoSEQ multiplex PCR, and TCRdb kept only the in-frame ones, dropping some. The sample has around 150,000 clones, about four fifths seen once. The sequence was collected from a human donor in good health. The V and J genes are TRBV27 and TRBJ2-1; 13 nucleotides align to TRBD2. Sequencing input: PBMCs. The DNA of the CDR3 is TGTGCCAGTAGACTAGCGGGGGGTGGGCACAATGAGCAGTTCTTC. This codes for CASRLAGGGHNEQFF.